This T cell receptor beta chain was sequenced during a study of vaccination effects on CD4 cells after COVID-19. Notes on the study in general: Substantial clonal contraction characterized both infection- and vaccine-induced clones late after vaccination. Recruitment yielded few convalescent patients, and the study had no early post-infection timepoints.

As concerns this clone: Antigen: not known.

Subsequent to about 10 days of culture, CD4+ T cells were isolated. Each participant received a vaccine that was either BNT162b2 or mRNA-1273, given as two doses. Each vaccine recipient was nucleocapsid antibody negative and had no prior SARS-CoV-2 infection. A half-volume exchange with IL-2 medium occurred on days 3 and 7. Germline lookup yields CDR1 DFQATT and CDR2 SNEGSKA (reference sequence). This CDR3 comprises 10 residues. V dropped 3 bases and J dropped 5 bases, with 3 bases sitting between them. The protocol was immunoSEQ multiplex PCR, while the TCRdb copy is restricted to in-frame clones and leaves out a portion. The sample has more than 60,000 clones; over 70% are singletons.

This rearrangement joins TRBV20-1 to TRBJ2-3; D is undetermined. The sequence derives from a human donor who received a COVID-19 vaccine. The sample consisted of CD4+ T cells from PBMCs cultured without peptide, taken after COVID-19 vaccination. The CDR3 sequence is CSARRDTQYF. The CDR3 DNA reads TGCAGTGCTAGGCGAGATACGCAGTATTTT.